This T cell receptor (beta chain) was identified during a study of blood T cell repertoires in COVID-19. Study-wide background: The samples span acute and convalescent COVID-19 from the United States, Italy and Spain.

This table comes from immunoSEQ multiplex PCR, and its TCRdb copy is limited to in-frame clones, with some not included. Found here are 180,000 or so clones, nearly 80% of them singletons; the top ten hold around 15%. Enrolled through a virtual design, the participants were between roughly 18 and 100 years of age and came from around 25 US areas. Cohort assignment relied on participant-reported clinical history. Trimming pared 5 bases from V and 9 bases from J, leaving 15 bases between. Looked up from germline, CDR1 is SGHRS and CDR2 is YFSETQ. The CDR3 is 12 residues long. The chain links TRBV5-1 to TRBJ2-7, with D perhaps matching TRBD1 (5 bases). The sequenced sample was PBMCs or T cells enriched from blood (not recorded which). The sequence was collected from a man aged 60-69 years who had been exposed to COVID-19. The CDR3 coding sequence is TGCGCCAGCAGGGAGCAGGGCTCGGTGCAGTACTTC. The encoded protein is CASREQGSVQYF.